The 29 T cell receptor beta chains presented below share a single source sample, sequenced in a study of beta chain features in type 1 diabetes. Antigen specificity for these receptors is unknown. Expressed TCRB transcripts were sequenced, since all the RNA that had been isolated was reverse transcribed. Generated by immunoSEQ multiplex PCR, the TCRdb table keeps only in-frame clones and is missing some. The repertoire holds approximately 270,000 clones, with roughly an eighth as singletons. Findings of the study overall: TCRB CDR3s from Type 1 diabetes patients were moderately but significantly shorter in all four CD4+ subsets.

Sequencing used naive CD4+ T cells from blood. These receptors were obtained from a man between 25 and 39 years old with type 1 diabetes.

In this sample, this clone turned up a few times. This chain connects TRBV9 to TRBJ1-2; TRBD1 aligns across 9 bases. The trim removed 3 bases at V and 4 bases at J, leaving 4 bases unmatched. This CDR3 has 14 residues. Germline V CDR1 and CDR2: SGDLS, YYNGEE. CDR3 sequence: CASSESTGGYGYTF. The CDR3 nucleotides read TGTGCCAGCAGCGAGTCGACAGGGGGCTATGGCTACACCTTC.

V is TRBV27 and J is TRBJ2-2, with D maybe TRBD1 (5 bases). CDR3 length: 14 amino acids. V lost 3 bases and J lost 5, with 10 bases in between. The germline V gene encodes CDR1 MNHEY and CDR2 SMNVEV (reference sequence). CDR3 in amino acids: CASSFQGRTGELFF. CDR3 coding DNA: TGTGCCAGCAGTTTTCAGGGTAGGACCGGGGAGCTGTTTTTT.

This clone occurred a few times. This chain links TRBV18 with TRBJ2-7, with 7 positions matching TRBD1. The J segment lost 0 bases and the V segment lost 6 bases, leaving 8 bases of the junction unmatched. CDR1 is KGHSH and CDR2 is LQKENI in the germline V gene. CDR3 length: 15 residues. The CDR3 here is CASSPTGTVSYEQYF. The CDR3 DNA is TGTGCCAGCTCGCCTACCGGGACAGTCTCCTACGAGCAGTACTTC.

J is TRBJ2-2 and V is TRBV4-2; 7 nucleotides match TRBD2. Germline V gene sequence: CDR1 LGHNA, CDR2 YNFKEQ. The CDR3 loop spans 15 amino acids. The ends lost 4 bases at V and 7 bases at J; junction bases unmatched: 9. DNA for the CDR3: TGTGCCAGCAGCCCATGGGGGGAGGGTGACGGGGAGCTGTTTTTT. Its translation: CASSPWGEGDGELFF.

The chain uses TRBV12-5 and TRBJ2-3; 9 bases agree with TRBD2. Per germline, CDR1 LGHNT and CDR2 FRNRAP. The CDR3 has 13 amino acids. The J segment lost 4 bases and the V segment lost 6 bases, leaving 2 bases of the junction unmatched. For the CDR3, the DNA is TGTGCTAGTGGGACTAGCGGCTCAGATACGCAGTATTTT. Translating gives CASGTSGSDTQYF.

V usage is TRBV6-5 and J usage is TRBJ1-5; 7 nucleotides agree with TRBD1. Germline loops: CDR1 MNHEY, CDR2 SVGAGI. V was clipped by 5 bases and J by 5 bases; unmatched bases: 3. The CDR3 runs 13 residues. CDR3 nucleotides: TGTGCCAGCAGTGCAGGGGGGTATCAGCCCCAGCATTTT. Its translation: CASSAGGYQPQHF.

The chain carries TRBV7-2 and TRBJ2-3; tentatively, D is TRBD2 (5 bases). CDR1 SGHTA and CDR2 FQGNSA come from the germline V gene. The CDR3 spans 17 residues. V was pared by 1 base and J by 5 bases, with 19 bases between. The CDR3 loop is CASSLVGGVAGGDTQYF. CDR3 in DNA: TGTGCCAGCAGCTTAGTGGGTGGTGTGGCAGGAGGAGATACGCAGTATTTT.

The CDR3 spells CASSVGDNYEQYF. The CDR3, as DNA: TGTGCCAGCAGCGTAGGGGACAACTACGAGCAGTACTTC. V and J are TRBV9 and TRBJ2-7, with TRBD1 as a possible D gene (6 bases). There are 13 residues in the CDR3. The V end lost 0 bases, the J end lost 3 bases, and 7 bases lay between the germline ends. The germline V gene encodes CDR1 SGDLS and CDR2 YYNGEE.

This clone was seen only a few times. V usage is TRBV2 and J usage is TRBJ2-5, with TRBD1 as a possible D gene (6 bases). V was clipped by 4 bases and J by 7 bases, with 13 bases between them. The CDR3 sequence is 13 residues long. CDR1 and CDR2 (germline): SNHLY, FYNNEI. The CDR3 DNA follows: TGTGCCAGCAGTGGGACAGAGAAGGGGACCCAGTACTTC. Protein sequence: CASSGTEKGTQYF.

V usage is TRBV28 and J usage is TRBJ2-7; D unresolved. This CDR3 region has 15 residues. V was cut by 2 bases and J by 0 bases, with 11 bases left in between. The V gene's germline CDR1 is MDHEN and CDR2 SYDVKM. The CDR3 coding sequence is TGTGCCAGCAGTTTAAGCCAGGTTAGCTCCTACGAGCAGTACTTC. It is translated as CASSLSQVSSYEQYF.

The CDR3 is CATSRDGPSGKYNEQFF. The CDR3 DNA follows: TGTGCCACCAGCAGAGATGGGCCTAGCGGGAAATACAATGAGCAGTTCTTC. V gene TRBV15 combines with J gene TRBJ2-1; 9 nucleotides align to TRBD2. The CDR3 loop spans 17 amino acids. The V segment lost 0 bases and the J segment 4 bases; nucleotides outside the gene matches: 7. Germline CDR1 LNHNV, CDR2 YYDKDF (reference sequence).

This clone was counted only a few times. The chain carries TRBV6-6 and TRBJ2-2; D unclear. CDR1 and CDR2 from the germline V gene are MNHNY and SVGAGI (reference sequence). V was clipped by 8 bases and J by 4 bases, with 11 bases between them. The CDR3 is made up of 13 amino acids. The CDR3 protein is CASSSEFTGELFF. CDR3 sequence (DNA): TGTGCCAGCTCGAGCGAGTTCACCGGGGAGCTGTTTTTT.

This clone was detected a few times. The V and J genes are TRBV5-1 and TRBJ1-1; D remains unclear. Germline V gene sequence: CDR1 SGHRS, CDR2 YFSETQ. CDR3 size: 17 residues. V dropped 4 bases and J dropped 1 base, with 20 bases sitting between them. Here the CDR3 reads CASSLRAPGGKNTEAFF. In DNA form, the CDR3 reads TGCGCCAGCAGCCTCCGGGCCCCGGGCGGGAAGAACACTGAAGCTTTCTTT.

The chain couples TRBV19 to TRBJ2-1, with 9 bases lining up with TRBD2. The CDR3 is made up of 15 amino acids. Germline CDR1 LNHDA, CDR2 SQIVND (reference sequence). Germline trimming cut 2 bases from V and 8 bases from J; bases unmatched to any gene: 7. CDR3 sequence: CASSIILAGRDEQFF. In nucleotides, the CDR3 is TGTGCCAGTAGTATAATCCTAGCGGGACGCGATGAGCAGTTCTTC. Full variable domain (missing parts from reference TRBV19 and TRBJ2-1): DGGITQSPKYLFRKEGQNVTLSCEQNLNHDAMYWYRQDPGQGLRLIYYSQIVNDFQKGDIAEGYSVSREKKESFPLTVTSAQKNPTAFYLCASSIILAGRDEQFFGPGTRLTVL.

This clone was seen more than once but under ten times. This chain links TRBV30 with TRBJ2-3; D call uncertain. CDR1 GTSNPN and CDR2 SVGIG come from the germline V gene (reference sequence). V gave up 0 bases and J gave up 4 bases, with 5 bases separating them. The CDR3 totals 12 residues. The CDR3 DNA follows: TGTGCCTGGAGTGTACGGGCAGATACGCAGTATTTT. As protein: CAWSVRADTQYF.

This clone was found a few times. The J gene is TRBJ2-1, the V gene TRBV2; D is unclear. The CDR3 is 13 residues long. Deletions cut 7 bases from V and 0 bases from J, with 7 bases between. Germline-derived CDR1 and CDR2 are SNHLY and FYNNEI. CDR3 nucleotide sequence: TGTGCCAGCAACCCGAGCTCCTACAATGAGCAGTTCTTC. Protein: CASNPSSYNEQFF. Complete variable domain (other parts from reference TRBV2 and TRBJ2-1): EPEVTQTPSHQVTQMGQEVILRCVPISNHLYFYWYRQILGQKVEFLVSFYNNEISEKSEIFDDQFSVERPDGSNFTLKIRSTKLEDSAMYFCASNPSSYNEQFFGPGTRLTVL.

The chain recombines TRBV19 with TRBJ2-4; 7 bases match TRBD1. The ends lost 10 bases at V and 7 bases at J; junction bases unmatched: 7. The CDR3 runs to 12 residues. Germline values: CDR1 LNHDA, CDR2 SQIVND (reference sequence). CDR3 in amino acids: CAIGTELNIQYF. The CDR3, as DNA: TGTGCCATTGGGACAGAGTTGAACATTCAGTACTTC. Using reference TRBV19 and TRBJ2-4 for the parts outside the CDR3, the full variable domain is DGGITQSPKYLFRKEGQNVTLSCEQNLNHDAMYWYRQDPGQGLRLIYYSQIVNDFQKGDIAEGYSVSREKKESFPLTVTSAQKNPTAFYLCAIGTELNIQYFGAGTRLSVL.

This clone turned up a few times. The V and J genes are TRBV5-1 and TRBJ2-3, with D unresolved. The CDR3 spans 16 residues. V was clipped by 1 base and J by 6 bases, with 18 bases between them. Per the germline V gene, CDR1 is SGHRS and CDR2 is YFSETQ. Here the CDR3 reads CASSLFMAGSMDTQYF. The CDR3 DNA is TGCGCCAGCAGCTTGTTTATGGCCGGTAGCATGGATACGCAGTATTTT.

The J gene is TRBJ1-1, the V gene TRBV13, with D uncertain. Germline CDR1 is PRHDT and CDR2 is FYEKMQ (reference sequence). The CDR3 sequence is 14 residues long. V lost 4 bases to trimming and J lost 1 base, with 10 bases between them. CDR3 protein: CASSSRLKNTEAFF. Here the CDR3 DNA reads TGTGCCAGCAGCTCCAGGCTAAAGAACACTGAAGCTTTCTTT.

This chain joins TRBV7-9 and TRBJ2-3; D perhaps matches TRBD2 (6 bases). Germline assignment: CDR1 SEHNR and CDR2 FQNEAQ (reference sequence). V was shortened by 5 bases and J by 0 bases, with 12 bases between the two germline ends. The CDR3 has 15 amino acids. The CDR3 DNA sequence: TGTGCCAGCAGCACCGGGACTTCTAGCACAGATACGCAGTATTTT. It is translated as CASSTGTSSTDTQYF.

This sequence joins TRBV9 and TRBJ2-1, with a tentative D call TRBD2 (5 bases). This CDR3 is 12 amino acids long. V was trimmed by 0 bases and J by 7 bases, leaving 5 bases between them. CDR1 SGDLS and CDR2 YYNGEE come from the germline V gene. The CDR3 is CASSVERNEQFF. The CDR3, as DNA: TGTGCCAGCAGCGTAGAGCGGAATGAGCAGTTCTTC.

The chain uses TRBV5-1 and TRBJ2-1; 7 bases match TRBD1. Germline CDR1 reads SGHRS; CDR2 reads YFSETQ. After removal of 3 bases from V and 0 bases from J, the junction contained 12 bases not matched to a gene. The CDR3 has 18 residues. CDR3 loop: CASSSRTGVLFSYNEQFF. The DNA for the CDR3 is TGCGCCAGCAGCTCCCGGACAGGTGTGCTATTCTCCTACAATGAGCAGTTCTTC.

The rearrangement links TRBV5-1 to TRBJ1-1; perhaps TRBD1 as D (5 bases). Deletions cut 4 bases from V and 4 bases from J, with 11 bases between. Germline values: CDR1 SGHRS, CDR2 YFSETQ. The CDR3 runs to 13 residues. DNA of the CDR3: TGCGCCAGCAGCCCCAACAGGCCCACTGAAGCTTTCTTT. Protein: CASSPNRPTEAFF.

The chain recombines TRBV2 with TRBJ2-1; TRBD2 matches at 10 bases. Germline CDR1 reads SNHLY; CDR2 reads FYNNEI. The V gene end was trimmed by 6 bases and the J gene end by 6 bases; junction bases not matched to a gene: 20. CDR3 length: 19 residues. The chain's CDR3 is CASSQLGLAEKLPSNEQFF. CDR3 DNA sequence: TGTGCCAGCAGCCAACTAGGACTAGCGGAGAAACTGCCCAGCAATGAGCAGTTCTTC.

This clone was seen a few times. The rearrangement links TRBV7-9 to TRBJ2-3; a possible D gene is TRBD2 (5 bases). This CDR3 contains 13 residues. CDR1 SEHNR and CDR2 FQNEAQ come from the germline V gene (reference sequence). The ends were cut back, 3 bases at V and 3 bases at J, with 7 bases in the middle. The CDR3 DNA reads as TGTGCCAGCAGCTTTTCGGGAACAGATACGCAGTATTTT. Its protein product is CASSFSGTDTQYF. Based on the CDR3 plus reference TRBV7-9 and TRBJ2-3, the full variable domain is DTGVSQNPRHKITKRGQNVTFRCDPISEHNRLYWYRQTLGQGPEFLTYFQNEAQLEKSRLLSDRFSAERPKGSFSTLEIQRTEQGDSAMYLCASSFSGTDTQYFGPGTRLTVL.

This clone was seen a handful of times. The V gene is TRBV28, the J gene TRBJ2-1, with a tentative D call TRBD1 (5 bases). This CDR3 is built from 15 residues. Germline V gene data show CDR1 as MDHEN and CDR2 as SYDVKM. Trimming left V 3 bases short and J 7 bases short, with 16 bases between. DNA of the CDR3: TGTGCCAGCAGTTTGGGTGGTGCAGGGTATAATGAGCAGTTCTTC. Amino acids: CASSLGGAGYNEQFF. The whole variable domain, remainder taken from reference TRBV28 and TRBJ2-1, is DVKVTQSSRYLVKRTGEKVFLECVQDMDHENMFWYRQDPGLGLRLIYFSYDVKMKEKGDIPEGYSVSREKKERFSLILESASTNQTSMYLCASSLGGAGYNEQFFGPGTRLTVL.

The chain carries TRBV5-1 and TRBJ2-5, with 14 bases fitting TRBD2. The CDR3 sequence is 15 residues long. Germline V gives CDR1 SGHRS, CDR2 YFSETQ. Unmatched junction bases numbered 2, after V lost 5 bases and J lost 2 bases. CDR3 DNA sequence: TGCGCCAGCAGTGGACTAGCGGGAGGTCAAGAGACCCAGTACTTC. Protein sequence: CASSGLAGGQETQYF. Using reference TRBV5-1 and TRBJ2-5 for the parts outside the CDR3, the full variable domain is KAGVTQTPRYLIKTRGQQVTLSCSPISGHRSVSWYQQTPGQGLQFLFEYFSETQRNKGNFPGRFSGRQFSNSRSEMNVSTLELGDSALYLCASSGLAGGQETQYFGPGTRLLVL.

The chain links TRBV18 to TRBJ2-3; D may be TRBD1 (6 bases). Trimming cost V 6 bases and J 0 bases, with 13 bases left between them. The CDR3 loop spans 15 amino acids. Germline V gives CDR1 KGHSH, CDR2 LQKENI. The CDR3 sequence is CASSRQETSTDTQYF. The CDR3 region has the DNA TGTGCCAGCTCTCGACAGGAGACTAGCACAGATACGCAGTATTTT.

This clone was counted between two and nine times. The chain employs TRBV5-4 and TRBJ2-2; possibly TRBD1 for D (5 bases). V shed 3 bases and J shed 1 base, with 13 bases lying between them. Germline V CDR1 and CDR2: SGHNT, YYREEE (reference sequence). The CDR3 runs 16 residues. CDR3 in DNA: TGTGCCAGCAGCTCTGCGACTGACAGGAACACCGGGGAGCTGTTTTTT. As protein: CASSSATDRNTGELFF.